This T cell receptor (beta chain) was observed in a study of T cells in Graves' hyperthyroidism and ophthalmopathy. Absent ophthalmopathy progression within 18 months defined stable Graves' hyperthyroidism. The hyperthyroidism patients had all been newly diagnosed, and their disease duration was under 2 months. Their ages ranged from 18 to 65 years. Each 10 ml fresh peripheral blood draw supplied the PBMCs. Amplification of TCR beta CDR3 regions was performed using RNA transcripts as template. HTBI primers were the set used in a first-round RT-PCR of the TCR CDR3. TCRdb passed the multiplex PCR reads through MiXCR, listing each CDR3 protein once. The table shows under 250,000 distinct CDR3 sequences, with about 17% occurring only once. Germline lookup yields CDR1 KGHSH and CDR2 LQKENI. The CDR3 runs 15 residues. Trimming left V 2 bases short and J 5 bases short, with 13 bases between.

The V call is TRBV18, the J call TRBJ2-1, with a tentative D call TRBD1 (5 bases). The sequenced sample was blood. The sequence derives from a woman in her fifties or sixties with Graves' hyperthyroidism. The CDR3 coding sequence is TGTGCCAGCTCACCAGGACAACCTGGAAACAATGAGCAGTTCTTC. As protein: CASSPGQPGNNEQFF.